A single sample gave rise to the 29 T cell receptor beta chains below, sequenced in a study of T-cell reconstitution after alpha-beta-depleted transplantation in children. The TCRbeta library incorporated unique molecular identifiers. TCRdb used MiXCR to reprocess the PCR reads, holding one entry per CDR3 protein. The sample holds roughly 82,000 distinct CDR3 sequences, 12% to 15% seen once. This material consisted of PBMCs, mostly from graft donor cells, taken 180 days after TCRalphabeta/CD19-depleted stem cell transplant. The receptors were gathered from a male patient between 2 and 9 years old who had a stem cell transplant for acute lymphoblastic leukemia, so the T cells may come from the graft donor.

Remarks on this clonotype: Possible read error: a much larger clone is one base away. The chain couples TRBV5-1 to TRBJ2-3; D ambiguous. V lost 6 bases and J lost 3, with 17 bases in between. This CDR3 spans 15 amino acids. CDR1 and CDR2 from the germline V gene are SGHRS and YFSETQ. In nucleotides, the CDR3 is TGCGCCAGCACCAAGTCCGGGCCTAGAACAGATACGCAGTATTTT. Translation: CASTKSGPRTDTQYF.

The chain couples TRBV19 to TRBJ2-7; D might be TRBD1 or TRBD2, each matching 5 bases. From germline, CDR1 is LNHDA and CDR2 SQIVND (reference sequence). CDR3 length: 14 residues. Trimming pared 5 bases from V and 3 bases from J, leaving 14 bases between. CDR3 sequence (DNA): TGTGCCAGTAGTCCGGGGACCTCGAACTACGAGCAGTACTTC. As protein: CASSPGTSNYEQYF.

This clonotype has a count of ten or more. The gene calls are TRBV5-5 and TRBJ2-2; the match to TRBD1 covers 9 bases. Germline CDR1 and CDR2: SGHKS and YYEKEE (reference sequence). CDR3 length equals 15 residues. V lost 4 bases to trimming and J lost 0 bases; unmatched junction nucleotides: 1. The CDR3 coding sequence is TGTGCCAGCAGCAGGACAGGGGCGAACACCGGGGAGCTGTTTTTT. It yields the protein CASSRTGANTGELFF.

The CDR3: CASSLEGATFSGNTIYF. The CDR3 nucleotides are TGCGCCAGCAGCTTGGAGGGGGCCACTTTCTCTGGAAACACCATATATTTT. The rearrangement uses TRBV5-1 and TRBJ1-3, with TRBD1 matching 7 bases. Germline CDR1 and CDR2: SGHRS and YFSETQ. The CDR3 is 17 residues long. The V gene end was trimmed by 0 bases and the J gene end by 0 bases; junction bases not matched to a gene: 6.

This clonotype was detected a few times. The genes are TRBV4-3 and TRBJ2-3, with D hard to call. CDR1 is LGHNA and CDR2 is YSLEER in the germline V gene. This CDR3 contains 15 residues. The V gene lost 0 bases and the J gene lost 4 bases, with 11 bases spanning the gap. In DNA form, the CDR3 reads TGCGCCAGCAGCCAAGAACCCTTGCTCCCAGATACGCAGTATTTT. Protein product: CASSQEPLLPDTQYF.

This clonotype was observed a handful of times. The V gene is TRBV28, the J gene TRBJ2-2; D is perhaps TRBD1 (5 bases). The germline V gene has CDR1 MDHEN and CDR2 SYDVKM. Trimming left V 7 bases short and J 6 bases short, with 15 bases between. The CDR3 has 14 residues. The CDR3 loop is CASTRTPNSGELFF. CDR3 coding DNA: TGTGCCAGCACTCGGACACCCAACTCCGGGGAGCTGTTTTTT.

The gene calls are TRBV4-3 and TRBJ2-3; TRBD1 is a possible D gene (5 bases). Germline V gives CDR1 LGHNA, CDR2 YSLEER. The CDR3 is made up of 15 amino acids. Trimming took 0 bases from V and 2 from J, leaving 9 bases between them. In nucleotides, the CDR3 is TGCGCCAGCAGCCAAGATCCAGGGTTCACAGATACGCAGTATTTT. Translation: CASSQDPGFTDTQYF.

The V and J genes are TRBV20-1 and TRBJ2-5; D remains ambiguous. The CDR3 length is 11 residues. The germline V and J ends were trimmed by 3 bases and 2 bases, with 4 bases remaining between them. The V gene's germline CDR1 is DFQATT and CDR2 SNEGSKA (reference sequence). The CDR3 reads CSASEQETQYF. Written as DNA, the CDR3 is TGCAGTGCTAGCGAACAAGAGACCCAGTACTTC.

This rearrangement joins TRBV6-1 to TRBJ2-5, with 10 bases that match TRBD2. Germline V gene sequence: CDR1 MNHNS, CDR2 SASEGT. This CDR3 spans 13 amino acids. Trimming at V came to 9 bases and at J to 5 bases, leaving 6 bases not matched to a gene. CDR3 coding DNA: TGTGCCAGTAAGCTAGCGGGGGAGGAGACCCAGTACTTC. Amino acid sequence: CASKLAGEETQYF.

The rearrangement joins TRBV25-1 to TRBJ2-2; D possibly uses TRBD1 or TRBD2 (6 bases each). Germline V gene data show CDR1 as MGHDK and CDR2 as SYGVNS. This CDR3 is 11 amino acids long. V was pared by 8 bases and J by 11 bases, with 12 bases between. CDR3 DNA: TGTGCCAGCCTAAGGGGGGTTGAGCTGTTTTTT. It yields the protein CASLRGVELFF.

The chain combines TRBV28 with TRBJ1-6; D is ambiguous. Trimming left V 2 bases short and J 6 bases short, with 2 bases between. This CDR3 has 12 amino acids. From germline, CDR1 is MDHEN and CDR2 SYDVKM. CDR3 in amino acids: CASSLLNSPLHF. As DNA, the CDR3 is TGTGCCAGCAGTTTACTTAATTCACCCCTCCACTTT. Filled out from reference TRBV28 and TRBJ1-6, the complete variable domain reads DVKVTQSSRYLVKRTGEKVFLECVQDMDHENMFWYRQDPGLGLRLIYFSYDVKMKEKGDIPEGYSVSREKKERFSLILESASTNQTSMYLCASSLLNSPLHFGNGTRLTVT.

In its sample, this clonotype was seen a few times. The V call is TRBV6-2 or TRBV6-3, the J call TRBJ2-7, with a tentative D call TRBD1 (5 bases). Trimming cost V 6 bases and J 7 bases, with 16 bases left between them. The CDR3 runs 13 residues. In germline, CDR1 is MNHEY, CDR2 SVGEGT. CDR3 residues: CASRLPQGLEQYF. CDR3 in DNA: TGTGCCAGCAGATTACCCCAGGGTCTTGAGCAGTACTTC.

This clonotype was counted only a few times. The chain combines TRBV7-6 with TRBJ2-5; 8 bases agree with TRBD1. The CDR3 sequence is 16 residues long. V shed 0 bases and J 5 bases; nucleotides not matched to a gene: 8. Germline V lookup: CDR1 SGHVS, CDR2 FNYEAQ. CDR3 amino acids: CASSLAFSGGWETQYF. The CDR3 DNA is TGTGCCAGCAGCTTAGCATTCTCAGGGGGCTGGGAGACCCAGTACTTC. The full variable domain, its missing parts supplied by reference TRBV7-6 and TRBJ2-5, is GAGVSQSPRYKVTKRGQDVALRCDPISGHVSLYWYRQALGQGPEFLTYFNYEAQQDKSGLPNDRFSAERPEGSISTLTIQRTEQRDSAMYRCASSLAFSGGWETQYFGPGTRLLVL.

This clonotype was seen more than once but under ten times. The V and J genes are TRBV20-1 and TRBJ2-7; no clear D. Trimming removed 3 bases from V and 5 bases from J, with 11 bases in between. This CDR3 contains 12 residues. CDR1 and CDR2 from the germline V gene are DFQATT and SNEGSKA (reference sequence). The CDR3 coding sequence is TGCAGTGCTAGGTGGTTACGGGACGAGCAGTACTTC. Amino acid sequence: CSARWLRDEQYF.

This clonotype showed up just a few times. The chain recombines TRBV10-3 with TRBJ2-1, with 9 bases matching TRBD1. The germline V gene encodes CDR1 ENHRY and CDR2 SYGVKD. The CDR3 is made up of 16 amino acids. The V gene end was trimmed by 3 bases and the J gene end by 6 bases; junction bases not matched to a gene: 9. Here the CDR3 DNA reads TGTGCCATCAGTGAAGGGGGACAGGGCCGCGGCAATGAGCAGTTCTTC. It translates to CAISEGGQGRGNEQFF.

This clonotype was counted between two and nine times. J is TRBJ1-3 and V is TRBV12-3 or TRBV12-4, with D hard to call. The V end lost 8 bases, the J end lost 0 bases, and 11 bases lay between the germline ends. The CDR3 has 14 residues. The DNA of the CDR3 is TGTGCCAGCTGTGACTGTACCTCTGGAAACACCATATATTTT. Protein product: CASCDCTSGNTIYF.

The sample holds a few counts of this clonotype. The chain is built from TRBV7-9 and TRBJ1-2, with 9 bases lining up with TRBD1. The V segment lost 5 bases and the J segment 4 bases; nucleotides outside the gene matches: 5. This CDR3 region has 14 residues. Germline values: CDR1 SEHNR, CDR2 FQNEAQ (reference sequence). This CDR3 reads CASSLGTGSYGYTF. The CDR3 DNA reads TGTGCCAGCAGCCTCGGGACAGGGTCCTATGGCTACACCTTC. Full variable domain (missing parts from reference TRBV7-9 and TRBJ1-2): DTGVSQNPRHKITKRGQNVTFRCDPISEHNRLYWYRQTLGQGPEFLTYFQNEAQLEKSRLLSDRFSAERPKGSFSTLEIQRTEQGDSAMYLCASSLGTGSYGYTFGSGTRLTVV.

This clonotype was detected many times. The J gene is TRBJ2-2, the V gene TRBV6-2 or TRBV6-3, with D uncertain. The CDR3 sequence is 14 residues long. CDR1 MNHEY and CDR2 SVGEGT come from the germline V gene. V was clipped by 4 bases and J by 7 bases, with 13 bases between them. The CDR3 spells CASSWHYISGELFF. The CDR3 DNA is TGTGCCAGCAGTTGGCACTACATCAGCGGGGAGCTGTTTTTT.

The chain has TRBV6-6 and TRBJ1-2; a possible D gene is TRBD1 (6 bases). From germline, CDR1 is MNHNY and CDR2 SVGAGI (reference sequence). The germline V and J ends were trimmed by 5 bases and 6 bases, with 13 bases remaining between them. The CDR3 contains 13 residues. The DNA for the CDR3 is TGTGCCAGCAGTGACCGAACAGGGAATGGCTACACCTTC. Protein sequence: CASSDRTGNGYTF.

This clonotype appeared a few times. CDR3: CASRGAGEQFF. CDR3 nucleotides: TGTGCCAGCAGGGGGGCCGGCGAGCAGTTCTTC. This chain connects TRBV27 to TRBJ2-1; D is possibly TRBD1 (6 bases). The CDR3 covers 11 residues. CDR1 is MNHEY and CDR2 is SMNVEV in the germline V gene (reference sequence). Between the trimmed V and J ends, which lost 6 bases and 10 bases, there was a span of 10 bases.

The chain recombines TRBV27 with TRBJ2-2; D might be TRBD1 (6 bases). The length of the CDR3 is 16 residues. The V and J ends lost 5 bases and 3 bases respectively, with 16 bases between them. The germline V gene encodes CDR1 MNHEY and CDR2 SMNVEV (reference sequence). The DNA for the CDR3 is TGTGCCAGCAGTCCACCAGGGGCGATGTACACCGGGGAGCTGTTTTTT. Its translation: CASSPPGAMYTGELFF.

V and J are TRBV24-1 and TRBJ2-2; possible D gene TRBD1, 6 bases. Per the germline V gene, CDR1 is KGHDR and CDR2 is SFDVKD. The CDR3 extends over 16 amino acids. Trimming left V 10 bases short and J 2 bases short, with 19 bases between. CDR3 residues: CATTPTQGINTGELFF. DNA for the CDR3: TGTGCCACTACCCCAACACAGGGAATTAACACCGGGGAGCTGTTTTTT.

This chain uses TRBV7-3 with TRBJ2-2; 7 positions agree with TRBD1. Germline CDR1 SGHTA, CDR2 FQGTGA. The length of the CDR3 is 16 residues. With V trimmed by 2 bases and J by 5 bases, 8 bases remained unmatched. CDR3 bases: TGTGCCAGCAGCTTATGGAGAGGGGGCAAAACCGGGGAGCTGTTTTTT. Translated: CASSLWRGGKTGELFF.

The chain carries TRBV6-1 and TRBJ2-1; no firm D call. Trimming removed 6 bases from V and 0 bases from J, with 15 bases in between. The germline V gene encodes CDR1 MNHNS and CDR2 SASEGT. CDR3 length: 16 residues. CDR3 loop: CASSPPESYSYNEQFF. The CDR3 region has the DNA TGTGCCAGCAGCCCCCCGGAATCCTACTCCTACAATGAGCAGTTCTTC.

CDR3 coding DNA: TGTGCCAGCAGTGGGGGGCAGGTTGGGCCGAGGAATCAGCCCCAGCATTTT. Its protein product is CASSGGQVGPRNQPQHF. The V call is TRBV7-9, the J call TRBJ1-5, with TRBD1 as a possible D gene (6 bases). From germline, CDR1 is SEHNR and CDR2 FQNEAQ (reference sequence). The CDR3 is 17 amino acids. Trimming removed 6 bases at V and 4 bases at J, with 22 bases between.

The rearrangement links TRBV5-1 to TRBJ2-7; 9 nucleotides agree with TRBD1. This CDR3 has 14 residues. Trimming cost V 3 bases and J 6 bases; bases outside gene matches: 7. CDR1 is SGHRS, CDR2 YFSETQ, per germline. For the CDR3, the DNA is TGCGCCAGCAGCTCTACAGGGGGCGGAGGCGAGCAGTACTTC. Protein: CASSSTGGGGEQYF.

This clonotype has a count of ten or more. V usage is TRBV20-1 and J usage is TRBJ2-2; 11 bases align to TRBD2. Germline V gene data show CDR1 as DFQATT and CDR2 as SNEGSKA (reference sequence). This CDR3 has 15 residues. The ends lost 6 bases at V and 8 bases at J; junction bases unmatched: 11. The CDR3 region is CSAPTTSGGLGELFF. In DNA, the CDR3 is TGCAGTGCCCCCACAACTAGCGGGGGCCTTGGGGAGCTGTTTTTT.

This clonotype was seen only a few times. The rearrangement links TRBV5-1 to TRBJ2-7, with D tentatively TRBD1 or TRBD2 (5 bases each). CDR3 length: 15 residues. CDR1 and CDR2 from the germline V gene are SGHRS and YFSETQ. Trimming removed 4 bases from V and 0 bases from J, with 14 bases in between. The CDR3 region is CASSLRAGSSYEQYF. CDR3 DNA sequence: TGCGCCAGCAGCCTGCGGGCAGGGAGCTCCTACGAGCAGTACTTC.

This clonotype was seen ten or more times. The chain combines TRBV12-3 or TRBV12-4 with TRBJ1-2; D gene unclear. The CDR3 has 15 residues. V gave up 1 base and J gave up 3 bases, with 12 bases separating them. CDR3 in amino acids: CASSLEGRHHYGYTF. CDR3 in DNA: TGTGCCAGCAGTTTAGAAGGACGGCATCACTATGGCTACACCTTC.